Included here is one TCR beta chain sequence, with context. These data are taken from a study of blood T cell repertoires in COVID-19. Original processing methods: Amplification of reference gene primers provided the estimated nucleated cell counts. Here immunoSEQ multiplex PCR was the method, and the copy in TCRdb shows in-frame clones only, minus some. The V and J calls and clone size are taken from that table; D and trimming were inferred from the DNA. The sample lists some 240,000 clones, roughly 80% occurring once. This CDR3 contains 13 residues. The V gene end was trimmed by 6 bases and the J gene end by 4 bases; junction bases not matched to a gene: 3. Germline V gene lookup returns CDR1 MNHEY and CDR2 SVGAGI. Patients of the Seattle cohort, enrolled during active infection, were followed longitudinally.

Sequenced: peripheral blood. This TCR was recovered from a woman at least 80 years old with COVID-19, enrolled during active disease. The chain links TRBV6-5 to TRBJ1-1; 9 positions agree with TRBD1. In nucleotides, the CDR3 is TGTGCCAGCAGGAAACAGGGGGCCACTGAAGCTTTCTTT. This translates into CASRKQGATEAFF.